These 9 T cell receptor beta chains share one sample of origin, sequenced in a study of low-dose radiotherapy and immunotherapy resistance in tumors. Time point of the sample: before trial treatment. TRAV- and TRBV-specific primers were used for first-strand cDNA, which covered alpha and beta chains. A roughly 20-cycle PCR with a constant-region primer and V-primer adapter amplified TCRs. TCRdb re-called the reads with MiXCR, one entry per CDR3 protein. The table has some 88,000 distinct CDR3 sequences, more than 7.5% seen once. The material sequenced was PBMCs, taken before treatment. Every receptor here comes from a male donor with prostate cancer.

This clonotype was detected ten times or more. This chain connects TRBV20-1 to TRBJ2-3, with 8 nucleotides matching TRBD1. After removal of 7 bases from V and 1 base from J, the junction contained 4 bases not matched to a gene. CDR3 length: 13 amino acids. From germline, CDR1 is DFQATT and CDR2 SNEGSKA (reference sequence). In DNA form, the CDR3 reads TGCAGTGTAACGGACAGGGGCACAGATACGCAGTATTTT. Protein: CSVTDRGTDTQYF.

There are many counts of this clonotype. This chain links TRBV5-1 with TRBJ1-2; unclear D gene. The germline V gene has CDR1 SGHRS and CDR2 YFSETQ. Trimming pared 0 bases from V and 0 bases from J, leaving 9 bases between. This CDR3 region has 15 residues. The CDR3 nucleotides read TGCGCCAGCAGCTTGGCAGGTGTTTCTAACTATGGCTACACCTTC. Amino acid sequence: CASSLAGVSNYGYTF.

This clonotype was counted at least ten times. The CDR3 loop reads CASSVVPTDTQYF. The CDR3 DNA reads TGCGCCAGCAGTGTAGTTCCCACAGATACGCAGTATTTT. The J gene is TRBJ2-3, the V gene TRBV4-1; no reliable D call. Trimming shortened V by 6 bases and J by 2 bases, and 9 bases separated the two germline ends. The CDR3 totals 13 residues. Germline V gene data show CDR1 as MGHRA and CDR2 as YSYEKL.

This clonotype was found many times. This rearrangement joins TRBV28 to TRBJ2-3, with 7 bases identical to TRBD1. The V gene's germline CDR1 is MDHEN and CDR2 SYDVKM. With V trimmed by 2 bases and J by 4 bases, 6 bases remained unmatched. This CDR3 contains 15 residues. CDR3 bases: TGTGCCAGCAGTTTACCCCGGACAGGATCAGATACGCAGTATTTT. This translates into CASSLPRTGSDTQYF.

This clonotype has at least ten counts. J is TRBJ2-7 and V is TRBV29-1, with D tentatively TRBD1 or TRBD2 (6 bases each). Germline CDR1 is SQVTM and CDR2 is ANQGSEA. V gave up 0 bases and J gave up 4 bases, with 19 bases separating them. CDR3 length: 16 residues. The CDR3 loop is CSVEETWGAGTYEQYF. CDR3 in DNA: TGCAGCGTTGAAGAAACTTGGGGGGCCGGAACGTACGAGCAGTACTTC.

This clonotype was recorded many times. This chain uses TRBV7-9 with TRBJ2-3, with D uncertain. The CDR3 runs to 15 residues. The germline CDR1 and CDR2 sequences are SEHNR and FQNEAQ (reference sequence). V lost 1 base and J lost 5, with 13 bases in between. DNA for the CDR3: TGTGCCAGCAGCTTAGAGACCTCTTGGGGAGATACGCAGTATTTT. This sequence encodes CASSLETSWGDTQYF.

This chain joins TRBV28 and TRBJ2-7; TRBD1 aligns across 10 bases. The trim removed 6 bases at V and 8 bases at J, leaving 7 bases unmatched. Looked up from germline, CDR1 is MDHEN and CDR2 is SYDVKM. The CDR3 length is 13 residues. CDR3 in amino acids: CASRGQGFSKQYF. CDR3 nucleotide sequence: TGTGCCAGCAGGGGACAGGGGTTCTCGAAGCAGTACTTC.

The table lists this clonotype with many counts. In DNA form, the CDR3 reads TGTGCCAGCAGCTACGGTGGACTAGCGGGATCCTACAATGAGCAGTTCTTC. It encodes CASSYGGLAGSYNEQFF. The chain combines TRBV7-2 with TRBJ2-1; TRBD2 agrees at 12 bases. Germline values: CDR1 SGHTA, CDR2 FQGNSA. V gave up 4 bases and J gave up 1 base; unmatched junction bases: 5. This CDR3 has 17 residues.

At least ten counts were recorded for this clonotype. The chain has TRBV18 and TRBJ2-4; D possibly corresponds to TRBD2 (6 bases). Germline lookup yields CDR1 KGHSH and CDR2 LQKENI. This CDR3 comprises 15 residues. V dropped 2 bases and J dropped 0 bases, with 8 bases sitting between them. The CDR3 sequence is CASSPGEAAKNIQYF. Here the CDR3 DNA reads TGTGCCAGCTCACCAGGGGAGGCAGCCAAAAACATTCAGTACTTC.